This T cell receptor beta chain was sequenced during a study of CD8 T cells in Susac syndrome. Looked up from germline, CDR1 is SGHAT and CDR2 is FQNNGV. The CDR3 is 11 amino acids. The germline V and J ends were trimmed by 3 bases and 5 bases, with 4 bases remaining between them. The authors carried out high-throughput sequencing of TCR beta. They applied it to CD8+ and CD4+ T cells obtained from blood. It was negative isolation that provided the CD8+ and CD4+ T cells, whereas TEMRA cells were enriched by FACS. A note on this clonotype: Its target is unknown.

After extraction with the RNeasy kit, roughly 0.45 to 1 ug of the RNA was reverse transcribed using random hexamers. An immunoSEQ multiplex PCR amplified TCR beta CDR3 over 54 Vbeta and 13 Jbeta. TCRdb re-called the immunoSEQ multiplex PCR reads with MiXCR, one entry per CDR3 protein. This sample has 130,000 or so distinct CDR3 sequences; 80% to 85% occur once, and the top ten carry around 0.51%. Study observations and caveats: The study admitted that it had a relatively small number of individuals in its TCR sequencing and HLA analysis.

The chain carries TRBV11-2 and TRBJ2-5; D unclear. The TCR sequence derives from a human donor with multiple sclerosis. Sequences were obtained from CD8+ T cells from PBMCs. CDR3 sequence reads: CASSFGETQYF. CDR3 in DNA: TGTGCCAGCAGCTTTGGGGAGACCCAGTACTTC.